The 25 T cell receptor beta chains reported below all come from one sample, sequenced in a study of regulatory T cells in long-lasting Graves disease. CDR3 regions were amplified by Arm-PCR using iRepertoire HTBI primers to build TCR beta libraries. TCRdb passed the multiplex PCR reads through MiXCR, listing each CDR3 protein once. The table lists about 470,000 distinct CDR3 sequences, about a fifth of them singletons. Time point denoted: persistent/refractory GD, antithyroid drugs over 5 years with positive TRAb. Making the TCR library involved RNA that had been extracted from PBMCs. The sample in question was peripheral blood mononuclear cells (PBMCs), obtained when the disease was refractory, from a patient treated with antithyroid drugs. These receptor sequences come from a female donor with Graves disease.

The CDR3 loop reads CASSLSSSGVNEQFF. Here the CDR3 DNA reads TGTGCCAGCAGTTTATCCTCTAGCGGGGTCAATGAGCAGTTCTTC. The rearrangement uses TRBV12-3 or TRBV12-4 and TRBJ2-1; 9 nucleotides agree with TRBD2. The CDR3 has 15 residues. V trimming: 2 bases; J trimming: 6 bases; junction bases outside the gene matches: 5.

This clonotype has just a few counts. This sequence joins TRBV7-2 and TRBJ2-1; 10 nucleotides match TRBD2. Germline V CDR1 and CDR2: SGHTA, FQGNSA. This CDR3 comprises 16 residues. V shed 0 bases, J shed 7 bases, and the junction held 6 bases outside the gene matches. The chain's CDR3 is CASSLALAGGRNEQFF. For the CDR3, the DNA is TGTGCCAGCAGCTTAGCATTAGCGGGAGGAAGGAATGAGCAGTTCTTC.

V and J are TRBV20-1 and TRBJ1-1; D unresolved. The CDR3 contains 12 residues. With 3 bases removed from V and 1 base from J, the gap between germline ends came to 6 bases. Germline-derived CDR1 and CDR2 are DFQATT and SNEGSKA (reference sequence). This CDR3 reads CSARPGNTEAFF. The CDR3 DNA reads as TGCAGTGCTAGGCCGGGGAACACTGAAGCTTTCTTT.

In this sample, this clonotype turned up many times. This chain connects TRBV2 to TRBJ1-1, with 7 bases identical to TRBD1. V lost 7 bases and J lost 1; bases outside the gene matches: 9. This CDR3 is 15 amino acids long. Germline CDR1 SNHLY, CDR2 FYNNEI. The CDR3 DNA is TGTGCCAGCACAAAGGACAGGACAAAGAACACTGAAGCTTTCTTT. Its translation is CASTKDRTKNTEAFF.

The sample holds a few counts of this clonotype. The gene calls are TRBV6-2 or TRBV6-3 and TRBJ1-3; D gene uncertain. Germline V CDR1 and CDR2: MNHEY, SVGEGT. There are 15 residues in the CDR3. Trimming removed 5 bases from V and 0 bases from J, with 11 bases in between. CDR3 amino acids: CASSKAGSSGNTIYF. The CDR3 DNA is TGTGCCAGCAGTAAGGCCGGGAGCTCTGGAAACACCATATATTTT.

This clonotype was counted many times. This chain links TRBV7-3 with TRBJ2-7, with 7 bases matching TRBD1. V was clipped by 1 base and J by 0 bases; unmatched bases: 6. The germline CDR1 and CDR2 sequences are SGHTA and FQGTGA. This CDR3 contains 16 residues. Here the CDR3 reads CASSLIPGQPSYEQYF. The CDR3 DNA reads TGTGCCAGCAGCTTAATACCGGGACAGCCCTCCTACGAGCAGTACTTC.

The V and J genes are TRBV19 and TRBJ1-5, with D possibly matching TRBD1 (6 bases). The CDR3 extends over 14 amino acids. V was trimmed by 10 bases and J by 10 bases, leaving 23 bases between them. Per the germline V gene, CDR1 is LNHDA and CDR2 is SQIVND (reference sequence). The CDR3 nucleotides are TGTGCCACCTCCGAGGGGGATCCCATGAGACCCCAGCATTTT. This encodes CATSEGDPMRPQHF.

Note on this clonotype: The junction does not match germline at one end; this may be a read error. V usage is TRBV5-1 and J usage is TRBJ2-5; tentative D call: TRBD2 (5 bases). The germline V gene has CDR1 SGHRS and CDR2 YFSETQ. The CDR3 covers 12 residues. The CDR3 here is CASSRGQETQYF. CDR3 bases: TGTGCCAGCAGCCGGGGCCAAGAGACCCAGTACTTC.

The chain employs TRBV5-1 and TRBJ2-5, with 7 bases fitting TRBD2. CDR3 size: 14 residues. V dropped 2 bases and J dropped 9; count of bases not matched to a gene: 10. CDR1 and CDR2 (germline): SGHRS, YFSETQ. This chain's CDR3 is CASSLEGARGAQYF. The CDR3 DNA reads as TGCGCCAGCAGCTTAGAGGGTGCCCGGGGGGCCCAGTACTTC.

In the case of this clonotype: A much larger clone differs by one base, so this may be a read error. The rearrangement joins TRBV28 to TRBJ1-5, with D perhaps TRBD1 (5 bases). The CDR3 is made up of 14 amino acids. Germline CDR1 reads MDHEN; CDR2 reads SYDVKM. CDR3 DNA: TGTACCAGCGCTTGGGTAGGGGTTATTCAGCCCCAGCATTTT. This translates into CTSAWVGVIQPQHF.

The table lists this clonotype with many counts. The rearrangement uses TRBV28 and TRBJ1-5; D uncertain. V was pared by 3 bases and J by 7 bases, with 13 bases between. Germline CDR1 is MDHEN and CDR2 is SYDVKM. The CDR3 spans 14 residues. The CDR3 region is CASSFLVVGQPQHF. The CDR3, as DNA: TGTGCCAGCAGTTTTTTAGTGGTAGGGCAGCCCCAGCATTTT.

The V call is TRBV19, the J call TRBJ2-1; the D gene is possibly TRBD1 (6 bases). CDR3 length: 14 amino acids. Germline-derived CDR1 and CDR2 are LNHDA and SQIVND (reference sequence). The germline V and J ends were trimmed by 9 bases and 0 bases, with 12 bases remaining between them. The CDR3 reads CASEQGSSYNEQFF. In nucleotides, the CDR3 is TGTGCCAGCGAGCAGGGGAGCTCCTACAATGAGCAGTTCTTC.

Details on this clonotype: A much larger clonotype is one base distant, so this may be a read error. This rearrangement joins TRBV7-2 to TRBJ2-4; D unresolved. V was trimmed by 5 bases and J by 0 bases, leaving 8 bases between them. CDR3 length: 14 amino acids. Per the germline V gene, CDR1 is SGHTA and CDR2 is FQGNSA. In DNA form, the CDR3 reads TGTGCCAGCAGCGGCCAGGTAGCCAAAAACATTCAGTACTTC. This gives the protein CASSGQVAKNIQYF.

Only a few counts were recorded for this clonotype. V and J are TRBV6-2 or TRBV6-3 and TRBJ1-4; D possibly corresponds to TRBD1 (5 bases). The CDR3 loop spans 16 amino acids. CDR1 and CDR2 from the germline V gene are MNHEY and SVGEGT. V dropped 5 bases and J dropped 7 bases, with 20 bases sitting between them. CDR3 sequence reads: CASSERVGGYGEKLFF. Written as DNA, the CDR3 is TGTGCCAGCAGTGAAAGGGTCGGGGGGTACGGTGAAAAACTGTTTTTT.

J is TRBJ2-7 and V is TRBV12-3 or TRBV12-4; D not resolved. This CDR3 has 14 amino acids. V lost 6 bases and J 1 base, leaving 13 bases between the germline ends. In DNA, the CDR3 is TGTGCCAGCAGCTTCCAGCTCTCATCCTACGAGCAGTACTTC. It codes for CASSFQLSSYEQYF.

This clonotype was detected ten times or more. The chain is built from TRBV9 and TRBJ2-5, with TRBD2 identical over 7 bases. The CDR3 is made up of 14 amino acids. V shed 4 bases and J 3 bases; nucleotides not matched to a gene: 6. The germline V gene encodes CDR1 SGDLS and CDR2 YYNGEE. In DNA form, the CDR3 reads TGTGCCAGCAGCCGAGCGGGACCGGAAGAGACCCAGTACTTC. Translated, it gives CASSRAGPEETQYF.

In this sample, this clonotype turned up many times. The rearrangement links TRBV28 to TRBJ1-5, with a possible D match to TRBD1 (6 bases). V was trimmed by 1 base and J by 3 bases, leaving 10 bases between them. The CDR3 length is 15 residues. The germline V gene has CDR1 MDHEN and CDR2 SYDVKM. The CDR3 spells CASSLLQGDNQPQHF. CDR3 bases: TGTGCCAGCAGTTTATTACAGGGTGACAATCAGCCCCAGCATTTT.

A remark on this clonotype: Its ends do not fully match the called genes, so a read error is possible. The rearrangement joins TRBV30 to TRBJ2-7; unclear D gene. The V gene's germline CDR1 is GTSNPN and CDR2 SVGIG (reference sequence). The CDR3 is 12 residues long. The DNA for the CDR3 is TGTGCCTGGGAGGCCGGATCTAACGAGCAGCACTTC. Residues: CAWEAGSNEQHF.

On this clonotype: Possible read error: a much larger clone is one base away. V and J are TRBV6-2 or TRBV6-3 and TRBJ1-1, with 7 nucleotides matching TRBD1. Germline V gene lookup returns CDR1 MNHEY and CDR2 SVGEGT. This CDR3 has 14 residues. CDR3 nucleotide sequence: TGTGTCAGCAGTTACACGTCCGTGACAGGGGAAGCTTTCTTT. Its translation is CVSSYTSVTGEAFF.

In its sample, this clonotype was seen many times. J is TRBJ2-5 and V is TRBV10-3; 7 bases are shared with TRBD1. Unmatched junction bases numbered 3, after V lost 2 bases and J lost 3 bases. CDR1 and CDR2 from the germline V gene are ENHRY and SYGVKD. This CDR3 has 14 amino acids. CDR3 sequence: CAISEPGTEETQYF. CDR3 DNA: TGTGCCATCAGTGAGCCCGGGACAGAAGAGACCCAGTACTTC.

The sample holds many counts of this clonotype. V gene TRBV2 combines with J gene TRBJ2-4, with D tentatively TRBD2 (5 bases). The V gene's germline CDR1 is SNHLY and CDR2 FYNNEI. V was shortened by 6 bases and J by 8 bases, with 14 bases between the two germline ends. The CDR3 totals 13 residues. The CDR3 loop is CASRNGRGDIQYF. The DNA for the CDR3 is TGTGCCAGCAGGAATGGGAGAGGAGACATTCAGTACTTC.

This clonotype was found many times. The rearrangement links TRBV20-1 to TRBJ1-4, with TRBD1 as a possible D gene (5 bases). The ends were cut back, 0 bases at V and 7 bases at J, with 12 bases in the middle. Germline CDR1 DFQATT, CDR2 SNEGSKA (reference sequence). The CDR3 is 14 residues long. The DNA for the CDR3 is TGCAGTGCTAGAGAAGTGAGGGGTGGTGAAAAACTGTTTTTT. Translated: CSAREVRGGEKLFF.

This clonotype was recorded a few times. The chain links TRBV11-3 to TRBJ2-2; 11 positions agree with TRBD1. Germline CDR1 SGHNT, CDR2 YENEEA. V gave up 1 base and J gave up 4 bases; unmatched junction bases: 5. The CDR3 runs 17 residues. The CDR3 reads CASSLVLGTGGTGELFF. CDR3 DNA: TGTGCCAGCAGCTTAGTATTGGGGACAGGGGGCACCGGGGAGCTGTTTTTT.

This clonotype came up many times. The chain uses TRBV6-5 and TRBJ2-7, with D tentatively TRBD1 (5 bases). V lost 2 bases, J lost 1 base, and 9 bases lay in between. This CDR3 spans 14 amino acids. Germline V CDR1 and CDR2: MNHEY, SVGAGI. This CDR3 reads CASSYIAGSYEQYF. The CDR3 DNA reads TGTGCCAGCAGTTACATCGCAGGGTCCTACGAGCAGTACTTC.

The CDR3 nucleotides are TGCAGCGTTGAACTGGGTCCCTACGAGCAGTACTTC. This translates into CSVELGPYEQYF. The chain recombines TRBV29-1 with TRBJ2-7; D ambiguous. V lost 2 bases, J lost 2 bases, and 7 bases lay in between. The CDR3 runs to 12 residues. Per germline, CDR1 SQVTM and CDR2 ANQGSEA.